This is a list of T cell receptor beta chains from one sample in a study of T cells in Graves' hyperthyroidism and ophthalmopathy. TCRdb used MiXCR to reprocess the multiplex PCR reads, holding one entry per CDR3 protein. The repertoire has about 700,000 distinct CDR3 sequences, 45% of them found once; the top ten carry under 8%. What was sequenced was peripheral blood or thyroid tissue (not recorded which). The receptors stem from an adult man with Graves' disease, either hyperthyroidism or ophthalmopathy (not recorded which). CDR3s include the opening cysteine and the closing phenylalanine or tryptophan. D genes are given only for firm matches. Clone sizes are given selectively: once, few, many, or a class where the clone is expanded.

clone_size,j_call,d_call,v_call,cdr3_nt,cdr3_aa
few,TRBJ1-3,NA,TRBV19,TGTGCCAGTATTCGGAGGGGCTCTGGAAACACCATATATTTT,CASIRRGSGNTIYF
many,TRBJ2-5,NA,TRBV10-3,TGTGCCATCAGTGGGACAGACTCCCAAGAGACCCAGTACTTC,CAISGTDSQETQYF
NA,TRBJ1-5,TRBD1,TRBV24-1,TGTGCCACCAGTGATCCAGGACAGGGCGTAAGTCAGCCCCAGCATTTT,CATSDPGQGVSQPQHF
many,TRBJ1-4,TRBD1,TRBV5-1,TGCGCCAGCAGCTTGTCCCCGGACAGGGACGAAAAACTGTTTTTT,CASSLSPDRDEKLFF
many,TRBJ1-5,TRBD1,TRBV12-3/TRBV12-4,TGTGCCAGCAGCCTCGGACAGGGCCGCAATCAGCCCCAGCATTTT,CASSLGQGRNQPQHF
few,TRBJ1-5,NA,TRBV7-9,TGTGCCAGCAGCCCCGCGGGACCCAATCAGCCCCAGCATTTT,CASSPAGPNQPQHF
NA,TRBJ2-7,TRBD2,TRBV5-8,TGTGCCAGCAGCTTGGGTACTAGCGGAGCACGCGAGCAGTACTTC,CASSLGTSGAREQYF
few,TRBJ1-2,NA,TRBV20-1,TGCAGTGCTAGGGTTGGGGTCGATGGCTACACCTTC,CSARVGVDGYTF
many,TRBJ2-5,TRBD2,TRBV6-5,TGTGCCAGCAGTTACCCGGCTAGCGGGACGGCCCAGTACTTC,CASSYPASGTAQYF
NA,TRBJ1-1,TRBD1,TRBV4-1,TGCGCCAGCAGCCAGGAACAGGGGGCCCGGAACACTGAAGCTTTCTTT,CASSQEQGARNTEAFF
NA,TRBJ1-1,TRBD1,TRBV12-3/TRBV12-4,TGTGCCAGCAGTAGACAGGGGGCTCCTGAAGCTTTCTTT,CASSRQGAPEAFF
NA,TRBJ1-5,NA,TRBV20-1,TGCAGTGCTAGACCCGGGGCGGCCAATCAGCCCCAGCATTTT,CSARPGAANQPQHF
many,TRBJ2-7,NA,TRBV2,TGTGCCAGCAGGGCGGACTCCTACGAGCAGTACTTC,CASRADSYEQYF
once,TRBJ2-2,TRBD1,TRBV10-3,TGTGCCATCAGTGAGTCGTGGACAGGGGGAACCGGGGAGCTGTCTTGG,CAISESWTGGTGELSW
many,TRBJ2-7,NA,TRBV7-2,TGTGCCAGCAGCTTACTGACAGACTACGAGCAGTACTTC,CASSLLTDYEQYF
many,TRBJ1-1,NA,TRBV10-3,TGTGCCGTCAGAAGGACAGAGAACACTGAAGCTTTCTTT,CAVRRTENTEAFF
NA,TRBJ2-5,NA,TRBV20-1,TGCAGTGCTAGACGACCAGCGGACGACCAGTACTTC,CSARRPADDQYF
few,TRBJ1-4,TRBD1,TRBV7-9,TGTGCCAGCAGCTTTGGCAGGGGGCCTAATGAAAAACTGTTTTTT,CASSFGRGPNEKLFF
NA,TRBJ2-7,TRBD2,TRBV10-3,TGTGCCATCAGGGAGACTAGCGGGGGTAACGAGCAGTACTTC,CAIRETSGGNEQYF
once,TRBJ2-5,NA,TRBV12-3/TRBV12-4,TGTGCCAGCAGCCCCGATTTGCGGCTAGAGACCCAGTACTTC,CASSPDLRLETQYF
many,TRBJ2-6,NA,TRBV7-9,TGTGCCAGCAGCTTAGGGACACCCTACTCTGGGGCCAACGTCCTGACTTTC,CASSLGTPYSGANVLTF
few,TRBJ1-1,TRBD1,TRBV5-1,TGCGCCAGCACTTCAGGGGGCAGTAACACTGAAGCTTTCTTT,CASTSGGSNTEAFF
NA,TRBJ2-7,TRBD1,TRBV25-1,TGTGCCAACAGTGAAGTGAGGACAGGGGCGTACGAGCAGTACTTC,CANSEVRTGAYEQYF
NA,TRBJ2-7,NA,TRBV7-9,TGTGCCAGCGGCCGGGCGGGACCCTACGAGCAGTACTTC,CASGRAGPYEQYF
few,TRBJ2-7,NA,TRBV6-5,TGTGCCAGCAGCCCAGGACACCGCAGCTCCTACGAGCAGTACTTC,CASSPGHRSSYEQYF
once,TRBJ1-4,NA,TRBV25-1,TGTGCCAGCAGTGAAACCATCTGG,CASSETIW
few,TRBJ1-1,NA,TRBV19,TGTGCCAGTAGTATGGGATGGACTGAAGCTTTCTTT,CASSMGWTEAFF
many,TRBJ1-2,NA,TRBV2,TGTGCCAGCAGTACCCAGACAGCCCGCTATGGCTACACCTTC,CASSTQTARYGYTF
many,TRBJ1-1,TRBD1,TRBV7-9,TGTGCCAGCAGCTCCGGACAGGCGAACACTGAAGCTTTCTTT,CASSSGQANTEAFF
NA,TRBJ1-2,NA,TRBV20-1,TGCAGTGCTAGAGACCTGATGGACGGTGGGGATGGCTACACCTTC,CSARDLMDGGDGYTF
NA,TRBJ1-1,NA,TRBV10-2,TGCGCCAGCAGTGAGTCGACGGGGAGAAACACTGAAGCTTTCTTT,CASSESTGRNTEAFF
many,TRBJ1-1,TRBD1,TRBV5-1,TGCGCCAGCAGCTTGGGAACCGGACAGGGGAACACTGAAGCTTTCTTT,CASSLGTGQGNTEAFF
many,TRBJ1-2,TRBD1,TRBV2,TGTGCCAGCAGTCGGACAGGAGGCTTC,CASSRTGGF
NA,TRBJ2-5,TRBD2,TRBV7-9,TGTGCCAGCAGCACCCGACTAGCGGGCCAGTACTTC,CASSTRLAGQYF
few,TRBJ1-5,NA,TRBV7-8,TGTGCCAGCAGCCAAGATCTACGGTATAGCAATCAGCCCCAGCATTTT,CASSQDLRYSNQPQHF
many,TRBJ2-7,TRBD1,TRBV6-5,TGTGCCAGCACAGTGGCGGACAGGGGCTACGAGCAGTACTTC,CASTVADRGYEQYF
NA,TRBJ2-7,TRBD1,TRBV6-8,TGTGCCAGCAGGTCTACCAGAACCGGACAGGGGGCGTACGAGCAGTACTTC,CASRSTRTGQGAYEQYF
NA,TRBJ2-5,NA,TRBV12-3/TRBV12-4,TGTGCCATCCGGGGACCGCAAGAGACCCAGTACTTC,CAIRGPQETQYF
NA,TRBJ2-5,TRBD1,TRBV3-1,TGTGCCAGCAGCCAAGGACCGGGACAGGGGAAAGAGACCCAGTACTTC,CASSQGPGQGKETQYF
many,TRBJ1-4,NA,TRBV2,TGTGCCAGCATGAGGGGGAACAATGAAAAACTGTTTTTT,CASMRGNNEKLFF
many,TRBJ1-3,NA,TRBV29-1,TGCAGCGTCCGGACCGTTGACTCTGGAAACACCATATATTTT,CSVRTVDSGNTIYF
once,TRBJ1-5,NA,TRBV2,TGTGCGACACGGGGCCAGCCCCAGCATTTT,CATRGQPQHF